This record concerns one TCR beta chain sequence. Its antigen is not yet known. One base away there is no much larger clone; base qualities are not given. At one collaborating source in Seattle, patients were enrolled during active infection and were followed longitudinally through the course of disease. The collaborating institutions used their own protocols to collect whole blood in K2EDTA tubes. For TCRbeta analysis, collaborators shipped samples as frozen whole blood, isolated PBMCs, or DNA extracted from either of those sample types. This sample is drawn from a study of blood T cell repertoires in COVID-19 (dated by TCRdb to about 2020). Study-wide context: Samples covering the acute and convalescent phases of COVID-19 were provided by collaborators in the United States, Italy and Spain. Samples came from the ongoing ImmuneRACE study (first 160 participants) plus 1,254 subjects from 6 global collaborators. The prospective study material was composed of cDNA or gDNA derived from T cells, B-cell-depleted T cells, or PBMCs. The repertoires were released in a freely available public database intended as a resource for research on the immune response to SARS-CoV-2. HLA class I and class II types, where available, came from metadata supplied by the sample provider rather than from assay-based typing. The dataset comprised deeply sampled blood TCRbeta repertoires from subjects exposed to, actively infected with, or recovered from COVID-19. The sample metadata nearly always contained a de-identified subject ID, COVID-19 status, age in years and sex.

The immunoSEQ Assay, a bias-controlled multiplex PCR, was used to amplify TCRbeta CDR3 regions from genomic DNA. Regarding the original processing steps: Nucleated cell counts per sample were estimated from amplification of reference gene primers within the assay. To quantify the absolute abundance of each unique TCRbeta CDR3 rearrangement, sequence reads were collapsed and filtered. For each sample, productive Simpson clonality was calculated by taking the square root of Simpson's diversity index across productive rearrangements. TCRdb's version of the immuneACCESS table is confined to in-frame rearrangements and falls short of the full clone set. An unresolved V gene accounts for under half of the shortfall where checked; the remainder is of unknown origin. V, J and clone size reflect that table, while D and trimming were determined from the DNA. This sample lists 150,000 to 200,000 clones; over 65% were detected once. Jointly, the top ten make up 15% to 20% of the sample.

Findings and caveats that apply to the study as a whole: The amount of clinical and demographic metadata varied by source and participant and was provided uncurated.

The sequenced sample was peripheral blood. The source is a person aged 65 to 85 with COVID-19, enrolled during active disease.

The CDR3 here reads CASSLSPGGRETQYF. The DNA sequence is as follows: TGTGCCAGCAGTTTATCCCCAGGGGGTCGAGAGACCCAGTACTTC. The chain joins TRBV27 to TRBJ2-5; a stretch of 7 junction bases matches TRBD1. From V the trimming removes 0 bases and from J it removes 4 bases, while the gene matches leave 5 bases of the junction unaccounted for. The CDR3 spans 15 residues, from the cysteine through the phenylalanine. Only CDR3 DNA is held: 45 bases, read in frame from base 1. The germline V gene (reference sequence) sets CDR1 to MNHEY and CDR2 to SMNVEV.